This T cell receptor (beta chain) came from a study of blood T cell repertoires in COVID-19. Across the study: The United States, Italy and Spain provided the acute and convalescent COVID-19 samples. Sources were T cells, B-cell-depleted T cells, or PBMCs; the material itself was cDNA or gDNA.

Germline V gene sequence: CDR1 LGHDT, CDR2 YNNKEL (reference sequence). The ends were cut back, 5 bases at V and 4 bases at J, with 6 bases in the middle. The CDR3 is 11 amino acids. The sample holds a few counts of this clone. Original analysis: Amplification of reference gene primers provided the estimated nucleated cell counts. The repertoire was sequenced with immunoSEQ multiplex PCR; TCRdb's copy has only in-frame clones and lacks some. D and trimming come from the DNA, and the V and J calls and clone size come from that table. The sample lists about 150,000 clones; over 75% were seen once. J is TRBJ2-7 and V is TRBV3-1 (or the pseudogene TRBV3-2); D not resolved. The sequence was collected from a man aged 60 to 75 with active or convalescent COVID-19. The sample consisted of peripheral blood. The CDR3 nucleotides read TGTGCCAGCAGCTACGAGTACGAGCAGTACTTC. Protein sequence: CASSYEYEQYF.